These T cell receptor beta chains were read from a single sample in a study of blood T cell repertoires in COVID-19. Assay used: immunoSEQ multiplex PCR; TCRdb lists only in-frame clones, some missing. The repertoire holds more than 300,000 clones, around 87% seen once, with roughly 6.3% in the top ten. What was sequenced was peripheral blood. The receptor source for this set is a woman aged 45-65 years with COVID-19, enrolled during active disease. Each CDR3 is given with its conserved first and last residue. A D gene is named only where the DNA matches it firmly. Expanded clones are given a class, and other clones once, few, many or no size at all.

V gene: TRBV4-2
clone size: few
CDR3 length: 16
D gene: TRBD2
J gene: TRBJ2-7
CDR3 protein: CASSQEGREGPYEQYF
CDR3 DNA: TGTGCCAGCAGCCAAGAGGGGCGGGAGGGCCCTTACGAGCAGTACTTC

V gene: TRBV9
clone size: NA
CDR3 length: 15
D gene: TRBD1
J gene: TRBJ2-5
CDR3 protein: CASSVNRGHGETQYF
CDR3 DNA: TGTGCCAGCAGCGTTAACAGGGGGCACGGAGAGACCCAGTACTTC

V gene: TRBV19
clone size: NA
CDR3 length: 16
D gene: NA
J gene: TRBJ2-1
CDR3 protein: CASSIDHKGPYNEQFF
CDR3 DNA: TGTGCCAGTAGTATAGATCATAAGGGGCCCTACAATGAGCAGTTCTTC

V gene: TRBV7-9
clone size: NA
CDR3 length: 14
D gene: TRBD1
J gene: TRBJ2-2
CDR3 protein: CASSLGQGVRELFF
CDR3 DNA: TGTGCCAGCAGCTTAGGACAGGGGGTCCGGGAGCTGTTTTTT

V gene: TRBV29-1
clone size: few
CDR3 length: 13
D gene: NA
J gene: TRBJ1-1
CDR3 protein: CSVNRAWGTEAFF
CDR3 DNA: TGCAGCGTGAACAGGGCTTGGGGGACTGAAGCTTTCTTT

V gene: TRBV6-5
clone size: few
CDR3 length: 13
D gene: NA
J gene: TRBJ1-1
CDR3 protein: CASSSHRGTEAFF
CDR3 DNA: TGTGCCAGCAGCTCCCACCGGGGCACTGAAGCTTTCTTT

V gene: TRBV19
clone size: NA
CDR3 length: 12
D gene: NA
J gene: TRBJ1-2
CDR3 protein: CASTPQGYGYTF
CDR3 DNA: TGTGCCAGTACTCCCCAGGGCTATGGCTACACCTTC

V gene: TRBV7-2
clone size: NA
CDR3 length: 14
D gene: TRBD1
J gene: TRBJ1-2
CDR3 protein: CASSQSGDSYGYTF
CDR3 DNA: TGTGCCAGCAGCCAGTCGGGGGACAGCTATGGCTACACCTTC

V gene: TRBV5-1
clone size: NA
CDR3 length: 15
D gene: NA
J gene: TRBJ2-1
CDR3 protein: CASSLVVGPNNEQFF
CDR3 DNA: TGCGCCAGCAGCTTGGTAGTGGGGCCAAACAATGAGCAGTTCTTC

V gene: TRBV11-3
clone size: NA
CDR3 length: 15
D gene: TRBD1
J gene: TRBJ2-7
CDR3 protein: CASSPGQGRSYEQYF
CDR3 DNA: TGTGCCAGCAGCCCCGGACAGGGACGGTCCTACGAGCAGTACTTC

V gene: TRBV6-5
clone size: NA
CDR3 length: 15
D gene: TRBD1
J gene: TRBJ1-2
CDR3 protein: CASSYSTGVKRGYTF
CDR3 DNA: TGTGCCAGCAGTTACTCAACAGGGGTTAAGCGTGGCTACACCTTC

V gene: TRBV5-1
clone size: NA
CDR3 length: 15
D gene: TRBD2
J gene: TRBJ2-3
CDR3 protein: CASSLYGRGTDTQYF
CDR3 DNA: TGCGCCAGCAGCTTGTACGGGAGGGGGACAGATACGCAGTATTTT

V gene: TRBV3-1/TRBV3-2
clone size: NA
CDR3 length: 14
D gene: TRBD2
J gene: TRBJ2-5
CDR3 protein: CASSETSGKETQYF
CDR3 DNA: TGTGCCAGCAGCGAGACTAGCGGAAAAGAGACCCAGTACTTC

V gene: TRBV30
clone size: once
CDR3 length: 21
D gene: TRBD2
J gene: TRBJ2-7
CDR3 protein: CAWSVGRGKPSLAGGSYEQYF
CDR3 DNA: TGTGCCTGGAGTGTGGGCAGGGGGAAGCCTTCGTTAGCGGGAGGGTCCTACGAGCAGTACTTC

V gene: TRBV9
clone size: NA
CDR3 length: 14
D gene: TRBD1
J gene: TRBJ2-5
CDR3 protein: CASSVGQGWETQYF
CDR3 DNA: TGTGCCAGCAGCGTGGGACAGGGGTGGGAGACCCAGTACTTC

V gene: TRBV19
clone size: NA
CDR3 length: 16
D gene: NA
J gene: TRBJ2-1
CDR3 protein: CASSKNTGKSRNEQFF
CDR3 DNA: TGTGCCAGTAGTAAAAATACAGGGAAGAGTCGCAATGAGCAGTTCTTC

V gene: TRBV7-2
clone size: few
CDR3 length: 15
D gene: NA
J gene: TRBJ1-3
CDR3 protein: CASSLEGGSGNTIYF
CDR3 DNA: TGTGCCAGCAGCTTAGAGGGAGGCTCTGGAAACACCATATATTTT

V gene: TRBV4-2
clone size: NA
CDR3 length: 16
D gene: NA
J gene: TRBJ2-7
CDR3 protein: CASSQGGLNGYYEQYF
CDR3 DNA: TGTGCCAGCAGCCAAGGGGGGCTAAATGGGTACTACGAGCAGTACTTC

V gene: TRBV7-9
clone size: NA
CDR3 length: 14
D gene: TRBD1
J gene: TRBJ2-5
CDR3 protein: CASIDRGREETQYF
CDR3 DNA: TGTGCCAGCATCGACAGGGGGCGGGAAGAGACCCAGTACTTC

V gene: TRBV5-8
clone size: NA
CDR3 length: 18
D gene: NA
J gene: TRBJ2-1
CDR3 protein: CASSRGPGGAGVSNEQFF
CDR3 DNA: TGTGCCAGCAGCCGAGGCCCAGGGGGAGCGGGAGTCTCTAATGAGCAGTTCTTC

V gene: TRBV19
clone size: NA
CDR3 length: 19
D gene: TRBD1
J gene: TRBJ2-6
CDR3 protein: CASTPFSRQGHSGANVLTF
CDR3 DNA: TGTGCCAGTACTCCATTTAGCCGACAGGGGCACTCTGGGGCCAACGTCCTGACTTTC

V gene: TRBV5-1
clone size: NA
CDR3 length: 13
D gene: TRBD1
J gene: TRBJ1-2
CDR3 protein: CASSQTGEVGYTF
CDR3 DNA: TGCGCCAGCAGCCAAACAGGGGAAGTTGGCTACACCTTC

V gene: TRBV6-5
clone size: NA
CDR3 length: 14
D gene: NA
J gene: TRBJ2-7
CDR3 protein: CASSPGIPSYEQYF
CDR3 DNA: TGTGCCAGCAGTCCAGGGATACCATCCTACGAGCAGTACTTC

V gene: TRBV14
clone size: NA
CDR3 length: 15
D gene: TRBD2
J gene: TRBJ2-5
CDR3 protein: CASSQGLAGVETQYF
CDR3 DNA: TGTGCCAGCAGCCAGGGACTAGCGGGAGTCGAGACCCAGTACTTC